A single sample gave rise to the 28 T cell receptor beta chains below, sequenced in a study of regulatory T cells in long-lasting Graves disease. CDR3-region Arm-PCR and iRepertoire HTBI primers produced the TCR beta libraries. TCRdb re-derived calls from the multiplex PCR reads in MiXCR, one entry per CDR3 protein. The sample records more than 450,000 distinct CDR3 sequences, about a sixth being singletons. The time point denotes: newly diagnosed GD, antithyroid drugs for less than 3 months. The authors made the TCR library using RNA they extracted from PBMCs. Separately, the same data were catalogued under a study of T cells in Graves' hyperthyroidism and ophthalmopathy.

Sequencing used peripheral blood mononuclear cells (PBMCs), obtained at new diagnosis, from a patient treated with antithyroid drugs. All receptors come from a middle-aged man with Graves disease.

This clonotype has a count of ten or more. The CDR3 is CASSLVQGRPEAFF. The CDR3 nucleotides read TGCGCCAGCAGCTTGGTGCAGGGGAGGCCTGAAGCTTTCTTT. V usage is TRBV5-1 and J usage is TRBJ1-1; maybe TRBD1 (6 bases). The CDR3 extends over 14 amino acids. Trimming took 0 bases from V and 6 from J, leaving 12 bases between them. Germline loops: CDR1 SGHRS, CDR2 YFSETQ.

A few counts support this clonotype. The V gene is TRBV10-1, the J gene TRBJ2-2; TRBD1 aligns across 8 bases. The V gene's germline CDR1 is WNHNN and CDR2 SYGVQD (reference sequence). CDR3 length: 16 residues. J gave up 6 bases and V 0 bases, and 6 bases lay outside the gene matches. The CDR3 loop is CASSESPGGKAGELFF. For the CDR3, the DNA is TGCGCCAGCAGTGAGTCTCCAGGGGGCAAGGCCGGGGAGCTGTTTTTT.

This clonotype was seen many times. The genes are TRBV9 and TRBJ1-4; D gene uncertain. V was pared by 0 bases and J by 5 bases, with 17 bases between. CDR1 and CDR2 (germline): SGDLS, YYNGEE. The CDR3 has 17 residues. The CDR3 reads CASSVAGELRPNEKLFF. DNA of the CDR3: TGTGCCAGCAGCGTAGCTGGGGAGCTTCGCCCGAATGAAAAACTGTTTTTT.

This clonotype was seen many times. The V and J genes are TRBV28 and TRBJ2-1, with D hard to call. V was pared by 7 bases and J by 3 bases, with 16 bases between. The CDR3 runs to 15 residues. Germline V gene lookup returns CDR1 MDHEN and CDR2 SYDVKM. CDR3 nucleotide sequence: TGTGCCAGCACCTCAGCCGGGTCGTTCTACAATGAGCAGTTCTTC. It yields the protein CASTSAGSFYNEQFF.

This clonotype has ten or more counts. CDR3 sequence (DNA): TGTGCCAGCAGCTTACGCACTAGCGGAGACTCCTACGAGCAGTACTTC. This gives the protein CASSLRTSGDSYEQYF. The gene calls are TRBV11-3 and TRBJ2-7; 8 bases map to TRBD2. Germline assignment: CDR1 SGHNT and CDR2 YENEEA. The CDR3 has 16 residues. The junction had 6 bases not matched to a gene; V was cut back by 2 bases and J by 0 bases.

This clonotype was seen only once. The J gene is TRBJ2-3, the V gene TRBV20-1; D call uncertain. The J call may be in error: the DNA end matches TRBJ2-1 better. The CDR3 has 14 residues. The germline V gene encodes CDR1 DFQATT and CDR2 SNEGSKA (reference sequence). CDR3 nucleotides: TGCAGTGCTAGATTGGGAACTCTACAAGAGACCCAGTTCTTC. This sequence encodes CSARLGTLQETQFF.

This clonotype showed up just a few times. The J gene is TRBJ2-4, the V gene TRBV10-2; D possibly corresponds to TRBD1 (6 bases). V was cut by 3 bases and J by 4 bases, with 22 bases left in between. CDR3 length equals 18 residues. Per the germline V gene, CDR1 is WSHSY and CDR2 is SAAADI. CDR3 sequence reads: CASSDYSTTGNRKNIQYF. The CDR3 nucleotides are TGCGCCAGCAGTGACTATTCAACAACAGGGAATAGGAAAAACATTCAGTACTTC.

As concerns this clonotype: Given a far larger clone just one base away, this is likely a sequencing read error. The chain carries TRBV11-2 and TRBJ2-1, with 9 bases fitting TRBD1. The J call may be in error: the DNA end matches TRBJ2-7 better. Germline CDR1 reads SGHAT; CDR2 reads FQNNGV. There are 15 residues in the CDR3. In DNA form, the CDR3 reads TGTGCCAGCAGTTGGCAAGGGACAGGGAGGGACGGGCAGTACTTC. Its protein product is CASSWQGTGRDGQYF.

As concerns this clonotype: Sequence at one end of the junction differs from germline and may be a read error. The chain recombines TRBV10-1 with TRBJ2-2; 9 bases are shared with TRBD2. The CDR3 totals 19 residues. The germline CDR1 and CDR2 sequences are WNHNN and SYGVQD (reference sequence). The CDR3 is CASSEGPKGAGGVTGELLF. The CDR3 DNA is TGCGCCAGCAGTGAAGGCCCTAAAGGAGCGGGAGGAGTAACCGGGGAGCTGCTTTTT.

The chain carries TRBV7-7 and TRBJ2-2; 8 bases line up with TRBD2. CDR1 and CDR2 from the germline V gene are SSHAT and FNYEAQ (reference sequence). CDR3 size: 15 residues. The CDR3 protein is CASSSGNSRTGELFF. CDR3 in DNA: TGTGCTAGTAGTAGCGGGAACTCGCGGACCGGGGAGCTGTTTTTT. Looking up the rest from reference TRBV7-7 and TRBJ2-2 gives the full variable domain: GAGVSQSPRYKVTKRGQDVTLRCDPISSHATLYWYQQALGQGPEFLTYFNYEAQPDKSGLPSDRFSAERPEGSISTLTIQRTEQRDSAMYRCASSSGNSRTGELFFGEGSRLTVL.

This clonotype was seen ten or more times. This rearrangement joins TRBV20-1 to TRBJ2-1; 9 nucleotides line up with TRBD2. The CDR3 sequence is 14 residues long. Germline CDR1 reads DFQATT; CDR2 reads SNEGSKA (reference sequence). V shed 6 bases, J shed 9 bases, and the junction held 12 bases outside the gene matches. As DNA, the CDR3 is TGCAGTGCCAGCGGGGGGTCCCCCCGTGGTGAGCAGTTCTTC. Residues: CSASGGSPRGEQFF.

About this clonotype: A read error may account for a junction end that differs from germline. The gene calls are TRBV5-1 and TRBJ2-3; 8 nucleotides line up with TRBD2. The CDR3 consists of 24 residues. Germline V lookup: CDR1 SGHRS, CDR2 YFSETQ. In DNA form, the CDR3 reads TGCGACAGCAGCCTCCCGAGACAACCTCCTAGCACGGCCACTAGCGGCTATAGCACAGATACGCAGTATTTT. Translated: CDSSLPRQPPSTATSGYSTDTQYF.

Turning to this clonotype: This could be a read error, since a much larger clone is one nucleotide away. It is likely a read error, because the conserved phenylalanine at the end of the CDR3 is missing. This sequence joins TRBV6-1 and TRBJ1-2; D might be TRBD1 (5 bases). V was cut by 6 bases and J by 4 bases, with 12 bases left in between. This CDR3 has 13 amino acids. The germline V gene encodes CDR1 MNHNS and CDR2 SASEGT. The CDR3 sequence: CASRSGQLYGYTL. CDR3 sequence (DNA): TGTGCCAGCAGGAGCGGACAACTCTATGGCTACACCCTC.

This chain connects TRBV10-3 to TRBJ2-2, with TRBD2 matching 8 bases. Germline CDR1 is ENHRY and CDR2 is SYGVKD. CDR3 length equals 17 residues. Trimming removed 4 bases from V and 0 bases from J; junction bases left unmatched: 7. CDR3 loop: CAISALAGRANTGELFF. The CDR3 region has the DNA TGTGCCATCAGTGCCTTAGCGGGGCGCGCGAACACCGGGGAGCTGTTTTTT.

Many counts were recorded for this clonotype. V gene TRBV20-1 combines with J gene TRBJ2-1; D may be TRBD1 or TRBD2 (6 bases each). V dropped 6 bases and J dropped 9 bases, with 21 bases sitting between them. CDR3 length: 14 amino acids. From germline, CDR1 is DFQATT and CDR2 SNEGSKA (reference sequence). CDR3 loop: CSAAGGLAGGEQFF. CDR3 bases: TGCAGTGCCGCTGGGGGGCTAGCTGGGGGTGAGCAGTTCTTC.

This clonotype was detected ten times or more. The genes are TRBV7-9 and TRBJ2-5; no clear D. The V end lost 5 bases, the J end lost 5 bases, and 9 bases lay between the germline ends. This CDR3 contains 12 residues. Germline V gene sequence: CDR1 SEHNR, CDR2 FQNEAQ (reference sequence). The CDR3 reads CASSAGSETQYF. CDR3 DNA sequence: TGTGCCAGCAGCGCAGGCTCCGAGACCCAGTACTTC.

Remarks on this clonotype: A read error may be the cause here, since a much bigger clone is one base away. This chain connects TRBV9 to TRBJ1-1; TRBD1 might be the D (5 bases). CDR1 is SGDLS and CDR2 is YYNGEE in the germline V gene. The CDR3 runs to 14 residues. The CDR3 loop is CASGVVSGPNGAFF. CDR3 coding DNA: TGTGCCAGCGGCGTAGTGTCAGGGCCCAACGGGGCTTTCTTT.

Ten or more counts support this clonotype. This sequence joins TRBV5-1 and TRBJ2-1; D remains ambiguous. The germline CDR1 and CDR2 sequences are SGHRS and YFSETQ. V dropped 0 bases and J dropped 8 bases, with 6 bases sitting between them. The CDR3 is 12 amino acids. The CDR3 nucleotides are TGCGCCAGCAGCTTGGTAATAGATGAGCAGTTCTTC. This encodes CASSLVIDEQFF.

This clonotype was seen repeatedly, ten times or more. Compared with germline, one end of the junction differs, possibly owing to a read error. The V gene is TRBV5-1, the J gene TRBJ2-3; D might be TRBD2 (5 bases). The length of the CDR3 is 15 residues. The V gene's germline CDR1 is SGHRS and CDR2 YFSETQ. CDR3 region: CASSPGLGSTDTQYF. CDR3 bases: TGTGCCAGCAGCCCCGGACTGGGAAGCACAGATACGCAGTATTTT.

This clonotype was detected ten times or more. The V and J genes are TRBV28 and TRBJ2-1; TRBD2 matches 11 bases. The CDR3 runs 16 residues. Looked up from germline, CDR1 is MDHEN and CDR2 is SYDVKM. V was pared by 2 bases and J by 7 bases, with 7 bases of the junction left unmatched. The CDR3 region is CASSLDSGRANNEQFF. In nucleotides, the CDR3 is TGTGCCAGCAGTTTAGATAGCGGGAGGGCCAATAATGAGCAGTTCTTC.

This clonotype was seen many times. J is TRBJ2-3 and V is TRBV20-1, with D possibly being TRBD2 (5 bases). The CDR3 runs to 14 residues. The germline CDR1 and CDR2 sequences are DFQATT and SNEGSKA (reference sequence). The V end was cut by 3 bases, the J end by 2 bases, with 12 bases between. Here the CDR3 reads CSASPGSATDTQYF. Written as DNA, the CDR3 is TGCAGTGCTAGCCCGGGATCGGCCACAGATACGCAGTATTTT.

This clonotype was seen repeatedly, ten times or more. The J gene is TRBJ2-7, the V gene TRBV28; D perhaps matches TRBD1 (7 bases). CDR1 and CDR2 from the germline V gene are MDHEN and SYDVKM. This CDR3 spans 14 amino acids. Trimming pared 7 bases from V and 3 bases from J, leaving 16 bases between. The CDR3 nucleotides are TGTGCCAGCAAGGGGGGCCGGGACAGCTACGAGCAGTACTTC. It encodes CASKGGRDSYEQYF.

The table lists this clonotype with many counts. This chain joins TRBV6-5 and TRBJ1-4, with D maybe TRBD1 (5 bases). The CDR3 totals 16 residues. Germline assignment: CDR1 MNHEY and CDR2 SVGAGI. The V end was cut by 4 bases, the J end by 2 bases, with 14 bases between. In DNA, the CDR3 is TGTGCCAGCAGTTTCGGGACGACAGCCACTAATGAAAAACTGTTTTTT. Translated, it gives CASSFGTTATNEKLFF.

The sample holds a few counts of this clonotype. The chain is built from TRBV29-1 and TRBJ2-7; 10 bases are a match to TRBD1. The CDR3 totals 14 residues. V lost 3 bases, J lost 2 bases, and 4 bases stayed unmatched. The V gene's germline CDR1 is SQVTM and CDR2 ANQGSEA. Here the CDR3 reads CSVEGTGETYEQYF. The CDR3 DNA reads as TGCAGCGTTGAGGGGACAGGGGAAACCTACGAGCAGTACTTC.

The gene calls are TRBV6-2 or TRBV6-3 and TRBJ2-3; TRBD2 matches 8 bases. Germline V lookup: CDR1 MNHEY, CDR2 SVGEGT. CDR3 size: 15 residues. Trimming removed 3 bases from V and 4 bases from J; junction bases left unmatched: 6. The CDR3 DNA is TGTGCCAGCAGTTATCCCCCTAGCGGGCCAGATACGCAGTATTTT. Translated: CASSYPPSGPDTQYF.

For this clonotype: In this CDR3 the conserved last residue, phenylalanine or tryptophan, is missing, so a read error is likely. The V and J genes are TRBV20-1 and TRBJ1-3; D is undetermined. Germline CDR1 is DFQATT and CDR2 is SNEGSKA (reference sequence). Trimming removed 6 bases at V and 0 bases at J, with 12 bases between. The CDR3 covers 14 residues. In DNA, the CDR3 is TGCAGTGCCGCTGCTCCGGCCTCTGGAAACACCATATATCTT. It translates to CSAAAPASGNTIYL.

A few counts support this clonotype. The chain recombines TRBV6-1 with TRBJ1-3; perhaps TRBD1 as D (6 bases). The CDR3 sequence is 15 residues long. The V gene lost 5 bases and the J gene lost 2 bases, with 13 bases spanning the gap. Per germline, CDR1 MNHNS and CDR2 SASEGT. The CDR3 region is CASSNKQGTGNTIYF. In DNA form, the CDR3 reads TGTGCCAGCAGTAATAAGCAGGGGACTGGAAACACCATATATTTT.

The chain carries TRBV28 and TRBJ2-3; D remains ambiguous. V was shortened by 8 bases and J by 14 bases, with 14 bases between the two germline ends. There are 10 residues in the CDR3. Germline V gene lookup returns CDR1 MDHEN and CDR2 SYDVKM. DNA of the CDR3: TGTGCCAGCGGCCACCTGGAACCGTATTTT. Protein product: CASGHLEPYF.